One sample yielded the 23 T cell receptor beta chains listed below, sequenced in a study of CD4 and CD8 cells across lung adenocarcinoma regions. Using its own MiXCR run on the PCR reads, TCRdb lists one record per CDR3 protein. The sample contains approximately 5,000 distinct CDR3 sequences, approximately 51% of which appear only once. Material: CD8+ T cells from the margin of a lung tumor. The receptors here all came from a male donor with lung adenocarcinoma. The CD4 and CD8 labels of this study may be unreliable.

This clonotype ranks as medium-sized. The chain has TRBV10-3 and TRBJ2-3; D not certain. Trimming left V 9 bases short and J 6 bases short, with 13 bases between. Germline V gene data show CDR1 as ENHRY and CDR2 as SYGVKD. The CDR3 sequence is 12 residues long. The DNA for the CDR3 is TGTGCCATTGCGACAAACTCGGATACGCAGTATTTT. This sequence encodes CAIATNSDTQYF.

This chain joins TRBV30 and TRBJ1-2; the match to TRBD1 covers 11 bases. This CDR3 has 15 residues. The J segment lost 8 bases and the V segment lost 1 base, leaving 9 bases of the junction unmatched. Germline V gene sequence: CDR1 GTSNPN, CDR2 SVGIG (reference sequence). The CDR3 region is CAWSARTGGREGYTF. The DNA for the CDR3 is TGTGCCTGGAGTGCCCGGACAGGGGGCAGAGAGGGCTACACCTTC.

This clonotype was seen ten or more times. The CDR3 DNA reads as TGTGCCAGCAGTTTATCGGGGTTAAGTTTGGCCAAAAACATTCAGTACTTC. Translated: CASSLSGLSLAKNIQYF. The chain carries TRBV27 and TRBJ2-4; D ambiguous. The CDR3 totals 17 residues. The V and J ends lost 0 bases and 1 base respectively, with 13 bases between them. The germline V gene encodes CDR1 MNHEY and CDR2 SMNVEV (reference sequence).

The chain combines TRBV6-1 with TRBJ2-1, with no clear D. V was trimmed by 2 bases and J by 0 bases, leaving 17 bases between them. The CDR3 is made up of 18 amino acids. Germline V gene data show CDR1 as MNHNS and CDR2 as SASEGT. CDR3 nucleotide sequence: TGTGCCAGCAGTGAAAACTTTGGGGTAATAGGCTCCTACAATGAGCAGTTCTTC. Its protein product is CASSENFGVIGSYNEQFF.

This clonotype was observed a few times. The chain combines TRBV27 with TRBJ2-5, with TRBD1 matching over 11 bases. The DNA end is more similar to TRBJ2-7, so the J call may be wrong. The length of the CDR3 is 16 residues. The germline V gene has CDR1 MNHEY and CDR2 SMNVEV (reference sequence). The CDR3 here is CASSLAPGQGGYEQYF. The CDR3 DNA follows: TGTGCCAGCAGTTTAGCACCGGGACAGGGGGGCTACGAGCAGTACTTC.

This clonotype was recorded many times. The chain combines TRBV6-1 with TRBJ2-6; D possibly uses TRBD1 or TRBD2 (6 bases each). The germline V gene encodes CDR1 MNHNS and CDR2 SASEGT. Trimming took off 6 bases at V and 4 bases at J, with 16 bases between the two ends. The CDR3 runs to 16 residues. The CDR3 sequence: CASRPLGGRGANVLTF. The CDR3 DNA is TGTGCCAGCAGACCCCTTGGGGGGCGGGGGGCCAACGTCCTGACTTTC.

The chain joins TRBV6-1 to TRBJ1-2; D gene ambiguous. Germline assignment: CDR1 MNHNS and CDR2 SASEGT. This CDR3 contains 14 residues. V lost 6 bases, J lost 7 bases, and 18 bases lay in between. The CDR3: CASRTFGVKPGYTF. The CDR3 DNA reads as TGTGCCAGCAGGACGTTCGGCGTTAAGCCTGGCTACACCTTC.

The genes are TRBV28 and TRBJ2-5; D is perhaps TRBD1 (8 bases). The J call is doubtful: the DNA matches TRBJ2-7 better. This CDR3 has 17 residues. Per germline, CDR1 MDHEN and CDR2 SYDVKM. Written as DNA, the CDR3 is TGTGCCAGCAGTTTCAGGGCAGGGGGCCCGAGGGAGGGCGAGCAGTACTTC. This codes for CASSFRAGGPREGEQYF.

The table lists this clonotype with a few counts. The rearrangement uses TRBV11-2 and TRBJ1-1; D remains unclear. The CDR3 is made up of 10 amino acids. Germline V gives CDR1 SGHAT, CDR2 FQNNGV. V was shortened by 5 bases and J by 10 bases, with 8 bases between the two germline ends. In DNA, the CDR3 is TGTGCCAGCAGCCCCCGAGGAGCTTTCTTT. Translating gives CASSPRGAFF.

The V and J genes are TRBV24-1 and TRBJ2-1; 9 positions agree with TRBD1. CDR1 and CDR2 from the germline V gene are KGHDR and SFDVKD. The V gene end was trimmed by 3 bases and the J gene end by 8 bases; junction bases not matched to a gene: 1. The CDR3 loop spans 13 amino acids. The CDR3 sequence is CATSDHRGHEQFF. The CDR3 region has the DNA TGTGCCACCAGTGATCACAGGGGGCATGAGCAGTTCTTC.

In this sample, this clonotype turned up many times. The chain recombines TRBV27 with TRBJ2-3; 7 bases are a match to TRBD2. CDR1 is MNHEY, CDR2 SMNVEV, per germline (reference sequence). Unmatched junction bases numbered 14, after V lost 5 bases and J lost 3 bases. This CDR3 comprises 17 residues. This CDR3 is CASSPGRLASGTDTQYF. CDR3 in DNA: TGTGCCAGCAGTCCTGGCCGACTAGCTTCTGGGACAGATACGCAGTATTTT.

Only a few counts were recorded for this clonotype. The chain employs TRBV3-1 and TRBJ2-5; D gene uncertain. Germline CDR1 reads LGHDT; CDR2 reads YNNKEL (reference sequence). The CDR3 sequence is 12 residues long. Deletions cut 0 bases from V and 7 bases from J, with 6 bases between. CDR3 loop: CASSQDRVTQYF. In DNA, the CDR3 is TGTGCCAGCAGCCAAGATAGGGTGACCCAGTACTTC.

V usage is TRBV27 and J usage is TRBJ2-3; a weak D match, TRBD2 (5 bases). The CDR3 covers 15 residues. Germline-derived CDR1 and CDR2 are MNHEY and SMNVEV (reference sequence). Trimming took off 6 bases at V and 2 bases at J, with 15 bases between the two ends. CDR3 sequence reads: CASRTGFQYTDTQYF. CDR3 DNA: TGTGCCAGCAGGACGGGATTTCAATACACAGATACGCAGTATTTT.

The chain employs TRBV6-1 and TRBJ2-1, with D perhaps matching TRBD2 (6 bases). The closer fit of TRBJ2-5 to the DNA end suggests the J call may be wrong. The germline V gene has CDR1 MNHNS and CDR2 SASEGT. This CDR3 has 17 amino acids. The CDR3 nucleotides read TGTGCCAGCAGTCTGGATGGAGGGGCCCTCTCCCAAGAGACCCAGTACTTC. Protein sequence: CASSLDGGALSQETQYF.

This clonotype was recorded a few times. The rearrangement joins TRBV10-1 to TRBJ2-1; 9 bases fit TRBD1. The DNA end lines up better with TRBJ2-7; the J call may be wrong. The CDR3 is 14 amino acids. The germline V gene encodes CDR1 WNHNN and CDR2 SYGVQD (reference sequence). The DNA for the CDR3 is TGCGCCAGCAGTGACAGGACAGGGGCCTACGAGCAGTACTTC. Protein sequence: CASSDRTGAYEQYF.

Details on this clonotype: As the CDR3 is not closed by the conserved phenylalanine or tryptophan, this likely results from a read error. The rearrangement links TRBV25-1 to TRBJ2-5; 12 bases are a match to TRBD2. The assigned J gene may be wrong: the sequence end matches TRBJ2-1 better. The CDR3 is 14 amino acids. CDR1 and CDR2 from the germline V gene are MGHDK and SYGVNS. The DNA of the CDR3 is TGTGCCAGCGGACTAGCGGGGAGACAAGAGACCCAGTTCTTG. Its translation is CASGLAGRQETQFL.

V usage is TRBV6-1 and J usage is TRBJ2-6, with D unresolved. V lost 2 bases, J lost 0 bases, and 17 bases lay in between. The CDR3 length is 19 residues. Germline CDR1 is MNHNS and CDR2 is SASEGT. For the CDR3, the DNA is TGTGCCAGCAGTGAACTAAACGGATACTTAATCTCTGGGGCCAACGTCCTGACTTTC. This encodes CASSELNGYLISGANVLTF.

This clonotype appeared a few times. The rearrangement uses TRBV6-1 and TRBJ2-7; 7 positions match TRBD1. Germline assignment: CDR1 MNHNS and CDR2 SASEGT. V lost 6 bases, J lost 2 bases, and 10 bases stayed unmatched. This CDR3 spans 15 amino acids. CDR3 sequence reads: CASRGPGQSTYEQYF. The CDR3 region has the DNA TGTGCCAGCAGGGGACCGGGACAGAGCACCTACGAGCAGTACTTC.

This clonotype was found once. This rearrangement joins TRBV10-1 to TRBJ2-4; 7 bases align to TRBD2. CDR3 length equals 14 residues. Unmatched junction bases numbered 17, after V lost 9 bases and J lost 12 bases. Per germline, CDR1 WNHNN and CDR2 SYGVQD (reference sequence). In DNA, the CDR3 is TGCGCCAGTAGAGCGGGGTCAACCACAGACACTCAGTACTTC. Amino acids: CASRAGSTTDTQYF.

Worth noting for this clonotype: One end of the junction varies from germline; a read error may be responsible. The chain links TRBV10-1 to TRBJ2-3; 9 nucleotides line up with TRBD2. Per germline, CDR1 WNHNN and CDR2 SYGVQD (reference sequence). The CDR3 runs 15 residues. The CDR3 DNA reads TGCGCCAGGGCGGGGGGGGCGGCTGTGGCAGATACGCAGTATTTC. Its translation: CARAGGAAVADTQYF.

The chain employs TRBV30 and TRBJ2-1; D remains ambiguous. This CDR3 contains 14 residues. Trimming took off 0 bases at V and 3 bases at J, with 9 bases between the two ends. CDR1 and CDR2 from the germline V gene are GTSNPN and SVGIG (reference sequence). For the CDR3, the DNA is TGTGCCTGGAGTGTACCTGGCTACTACAATGAGCAGTTCTTC. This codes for CAWSVPGYYNEQFF.

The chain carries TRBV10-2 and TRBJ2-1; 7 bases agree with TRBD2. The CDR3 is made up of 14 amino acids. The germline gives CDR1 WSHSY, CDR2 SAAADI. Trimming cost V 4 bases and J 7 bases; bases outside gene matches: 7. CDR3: CASSGAGAGNEQFF. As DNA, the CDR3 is TGCGCCAGCAGTGGGGCGGGAGCGGGGAATGAGCAGTTCTTC.

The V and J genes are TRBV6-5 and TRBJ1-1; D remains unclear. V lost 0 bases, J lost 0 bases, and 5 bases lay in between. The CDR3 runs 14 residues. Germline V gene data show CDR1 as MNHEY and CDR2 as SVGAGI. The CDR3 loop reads CASSYSKLNTEAFF. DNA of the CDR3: TGTGCCAGCAGTTACTCGAAGCTGAACACTGAAGCTTTCTTT.